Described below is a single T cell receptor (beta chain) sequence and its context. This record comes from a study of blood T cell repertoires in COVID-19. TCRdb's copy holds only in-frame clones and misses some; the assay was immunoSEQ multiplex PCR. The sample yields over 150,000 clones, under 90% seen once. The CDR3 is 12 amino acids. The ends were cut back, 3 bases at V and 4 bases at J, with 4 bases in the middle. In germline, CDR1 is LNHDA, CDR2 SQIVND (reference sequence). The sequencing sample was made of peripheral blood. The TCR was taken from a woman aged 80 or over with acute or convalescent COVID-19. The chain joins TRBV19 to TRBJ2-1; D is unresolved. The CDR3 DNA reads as TGTGCCAGTAGTATTTTATACAATGAGCAGTTCTTC. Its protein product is CASSILYNEQFF.